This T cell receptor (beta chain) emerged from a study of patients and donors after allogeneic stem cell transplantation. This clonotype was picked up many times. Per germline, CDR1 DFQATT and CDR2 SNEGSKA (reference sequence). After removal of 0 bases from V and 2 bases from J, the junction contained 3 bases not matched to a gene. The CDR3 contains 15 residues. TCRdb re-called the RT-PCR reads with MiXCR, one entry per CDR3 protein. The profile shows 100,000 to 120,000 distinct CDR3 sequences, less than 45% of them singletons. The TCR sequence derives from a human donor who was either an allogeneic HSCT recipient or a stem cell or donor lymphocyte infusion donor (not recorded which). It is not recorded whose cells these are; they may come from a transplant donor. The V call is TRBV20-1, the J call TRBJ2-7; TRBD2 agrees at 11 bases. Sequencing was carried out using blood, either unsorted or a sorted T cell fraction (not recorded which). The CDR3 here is CSARDATSGTYEQYF. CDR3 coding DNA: TGCAGTGCTAGAGACGCGACTAGCGGGACCTACGAGCAGTACTTC.